Each of the 7 T cell receptor beta chains below was sequenced from the same sample in a study of T-cell memory formation after mild COVID-19 listed by TCRdb under 2021. Library prep was done by 5' RACE. Sequencing was carried out with an Illumina NovaSeq 6000. TCRdb ran its own pipeline on the public reads, namely fastp trimming at Q25 and MiXCR clone calling, and kept in-frame beta chains. Each record represents a unique CDR3 protein, reported with the most common genes and DNA among its rows. This sample has around 370,000 distinct CDR3 sequences in its table, and around a fifth of those were observed once. The ten largest clones represent around 12% of the sample. Sequenced: PBMCs or a T cell subset sorted from them (not recorded which). These receptors were taken from an adult woman who had mild COVID-19 (a few samples of this study predate the infection). The sample titles of this study are shuffled in the database, so cell type and time point are left out; the donor was told from shared clones.

V usage is TRBV27 and J usage is TRBJ2-3, with D perhaps matching TRBD2 (6 bases). The CDR3 covers 16 residues. V dropped 3 bases and J dropped 1 base, with 14 bases sitting between them. Germline CDR1 reads MNHEY; CDR2 reads SMNVEV (reference sequence). This CDR3 is CASSFLGGPGTDTQYF. The CDR3 DNA sequence: TGTGCCAGCAGTTTCTTAGGAGGGCCCGGCACAGATACGCAGTATTTT.

The chain uses TRBV4-1 and TRBJ1-1; 8 bases fit TRBD1. The CDR3 loop spans 18 amino acids. J gave up 5 bases and V 0 bases, and 14 bases lay outside the gene matches. Germline CDR1 reads MGHRA; CDR2 reads YSYEKL. CDR3 nucleotide sequence: TGCGCCAGCAGCCAAGATACCGGACAGGGAGGTTTTATGACTGAAGCTTTCTTT. Encoded protein: CASSQDTGQGGFMTEAFF.

This clonotype was counted ten times or more. The V and J genes are TRBV29-1 and TRBJ2-1, with TRBD1 matching 8 bases. CDR1 and CDR2 from the germline V gene are SQVTM and ANQGSEA. The CDR3 consists of 14 residues. The CDR3 sequence: CSFNPGQVYNEQFF. CDR3 bases: TGCAGTTTTAACCCGGGACAGGTCTACAATGAGCAGTTCTTC.

The chain has TRBV25-1 and TRBJ1-1; no clear D gene. This CDR3 comprises 13 residues. Trimming removed 6 bases at V and 0 bases at J, with 8 bases between. Germline CDR1 reads MGHDK; CDR2 reads SYGVNS. Here the CDR3 reads CASRAVLNTEAFF. The CDR3 nucleotides read TGTGCCAGCAGGGCGGTCCTGAACACTGAAGCTTTCTTT. The variable domain in full, with the rest retrieved from reference TRBV25-1 and TRBJ1-1, is EADIYQTPRYLVIGTGKKITLECSQTMGHDKMYWYQQDPGMELHLIHYSYGVNSTEKGDLSSESTVSRIRTEHFPLTLESARPSHTSQYLCASRAVLNTEAFFGQGTRLTVV.

V usage is TRBV7-9 and J usage is TRBJ2-7; the D gene is possibly TRBD2 (5 bases). This CDR3 has 13 amino acids. Germline CDR1 and CDR2: SEHNR and FQNEAQ (reference sequence). Deletions cut 4 bases from V and 4 bases from J, with 11 bases between. The CDR3 bases are TGTGCCAGCAGCTCCCGGGATCTATACGAGCAGTACTTC. This translates into CASSSRDLYEQYF. The full variable domain, rest sourced from reference TRBV7-9 and TRBJ2-7, is DTGVSQNPRHKITKRGQNVTFRCDPISEHNRLYWYRQTLGQGPEFLTYFQNEAQLEKSRLLSDRFSAERPKGSFSTLEIQRTEQGDSAMYLCASSSRDLYEQYFGPGTRLTVT.

Only a few counts were recorded for this clonotype. The DNA of the CDR3 is TGTGCCAGCACCCGGGGATCGAACACCGGGGAGCTGTTTTTT. It is translated as CASTRGSNTGELFF. The chain has TRBV6-5 and TRBJ2-2; a possible D gene is TRBD2 (5 bases). V was shortened by 7 bases and J by 0 bases, with 9 bases between the two germline ends. Germline lookup yields CDR1 MNHEY and CDR2 SVGAGI. The CDR3 is 14 amino acids.

Only a few counts were recorded for this clonotype. The V call is TRBV24-1, the J call TRBJ2-1; 7 bases map to TRBD2. The CDR3 contains 18 residues. Unmatched junction bases numbered 13, after V lost 2 bases and J lost 4 bases. Germline V gene lookup returns CDR1 KGHDR and CDR2 SFDVKD. DNA of the CDR3: TGTGCCACCAGTGATTACGCTGAAGGGGAGGGAAGGTACAATGAGCAGTTCTTC. This encodes CATSDYAEGEGRYNEQFF.